The 32 T cell receptor beta chains below all came from one sample that was sequenced in a study of T-cell memory formation after mild COVID-19 (TCRdb year 2021). The method behind the library was 5' RACE. Instrument used: Illumina NovaSeq 6000. Using fastp trimming at Q25 and MiXCR clonotype assembly, TCRdb reanalyzed the public sequencing data and kept in-frame beta chains. Rows matching on CDR3 protein sequence are summarized as one entry with the most common DNA and genes. Here the sample has roughly 50,000 distinct CDR3 sequences; roughly 9.5% occur a single time. 0.9% to 1.5% of the sample is in the top ten clones. The specimen was PBMCs or a T cell subset sorted from them (not recorded which). Every receptor here comes from a man aged 18 to 35 who had mild COVID-19 (a few samples of this study predate the infection). The sample titles of this study are shuffled in the database, so cell type and time point are left out; the donor was told from shared clones.

This clonotype was observed a few times. V gene TRBV5-1 combines with J gene TRBJ1-4, with D uncertain. Germline CDR1 SGHRS, CDR2 YFSETQ. Trimming shortened V by 0 bases and J by 1 base, and 4 bases separated the two germline ends. The CDR3 contains 14 residues. CDR3 in DNA: TGCGCCAGCAGCTTGGGTAGAACTAATGAAAAACTGTTTTTT. As protein: CASSLGRTNEKLFF.

V and J are TRBV25-1 and TRBJ1-2; perhaps TRBD1 as D (5 bases). Germline CDR1 is MGHDK and CDR2 is SYGVNS. The ends were cut back, 3 bases at V and 0 bases at J, with 14 bases in the middle. This CDR3 contains 16 residues. The CDR3 loop reads CASSESKGQANYGYTF. CDR3 in DNA: TGTGCCAGCAGTGAGAGCAAGGGGCAAGCTAACTATGGCTACACCTTC.

The rearrangement uses TRBV6-5 and TRBJ1-2; D not resolved. The CDR3 has 15 residues. V lost 4 bases to trimming and J lost 6 bases, with 18 bases between them. The germline gives CDR1 MNHEY, CDR2 SVGAGI. In DNA form, the CDR3 reads TGTGCCAGCAGTTCAGGTGGCAGCCGGTCGGATGGCTACACCTTC. Translating gives CASSSGGSRSDGYTF.

This clonotype has a handful of counts. The CDR3 coding sequence is TGTGCCACCAGTGATTTGGGCAGGGTGGACTACGAGCAGTACTTC. This gives the protein CATSDLGRVDYEQYF. V and J are TRBV24-1 and TRBJ2-7, with a weak D call TRBD1 (5 bases). This CDR3 spans 15 amino acids. V was trimmed by 0 bases and J by 3 bases, leaving 11 bases between them. Germline CDR1 reads KGHDR; CDR2 reads SFDVKD.

V gene TRBV5-1 combines with J gene TRBJ2-1; a possible D gene is TRBD1 (5 bases). With 3 bases removed from V and 1 base from J, the gap between germline ends came to 14 bases. The CDR3 spans 16 residues. Germline-derived CDR1 and CDR2 are SGHRS and YFSETQ. The CDR3 loop reads CASSSHLTESYNEQFF. CDR3 nucleotide sequence: TGCGCCAGCAGCTCCCATCTGACAGAATCCTACAATGAGCAGTTCTTC.

This clonotype was detected only a few times. The V and J genes are TRBV3-1 and TRBJ2-3, with 10 bases that match TRBD2. The trim removed 6 bases at V and 2 bases at J, leaving 11 bases unmatched. This CDR3 comprises 17 residues. Germline assignment: CDR1 LGHDT and CDR2 YNNKEL (reference sequence). The DNA of the CDR3 is TGTGCCAGCAGGGGCACAACCGGGACTAGCGACACAGATACGCAGTATTTT. Translating gives CASRGTTGTSDTDTQYF.

The genes are TRBV5-1 and TRBJ2-3; D uncertain. V lost 0 bases to trimming and J lost 4 bases, with 12 bases between them. Germline CDR1 reads SGHRS; CDR2 reads YFSETQ. There are 15 residues in the CDR3. CDR3 in DNA: TGCGCCAGCAGCTTGGGATCCAGGAGCGCAGATACGCAGTATTTT. Translated, it gives CASSLGSRSADTQYF.

Many counts were recorded for this clonotype. The chain combines TRBV7-9 with TRBJ1-1; a weak D match, TRBD1 (5 bases). CDR1 and CDR2 (germline): SEHNR, FQNEAQ (reference sequence). The CDR3 sequence is 14 residues long. V lost 5 bases and J lost 1, with 11 bases in between. Written as DNA, the CDR3 is TGTGCCAGCAGCCTCCGACAGCCGAACACTGAAGCTTTCTTT. Residues: CASSLRQPNTEAFF.

This clonotype has just a few counts. The chain couples TRBV27 to TRBJ1-5, with D perhaps TRBD1 (5 bases). CDR1 is MNHEY, CDR2 SMNVEV, per germline (reference sequence). This CDR3 region has 16 residues. The V end was cut by 1 base, the J end by 2 bases, with 12 bases between. This CDR3 is CASSLWAGSRNQPQHF. CDR3 in DNA: TGTGCCAGCAGTTTATGGGCAGGGTCTCGCAATCAGCCCCAGCATTTT.

This clonotype was observed a few times. The gene calls are TRBV5-1 and TRBJ2-7, with D perhaps matching TRBD2 (6 bases). This CDR3 region has 14 residues. CDR1 and CDR2 (germline): SGHRS, YFSETQ. Trimming cost V 0 bases and J 7 bases, with 14 bases left between them. CDR3 DNA sequence: TGCGCCAGCAGCTTGGTTGCGGGATCCCGGGAGCAGTACTTC. Translation: CASSLVAGSREQYF. The full variable domain, in which reference TRBV5-1 and TRBJ2-7 provide the parts outside the CDR3, is KAGVTQTPRYLIKTRGQQVTLSCSPISGHRSVSWYQQTPGQGLQFLFEYFSETQRNKGNFPGRFSGRQFSNSRSEMNVSTLELGDSALYLCASSLVAGSREQYFGPGTRLTVT.

The gene calls are TRBV4-2 and TRBJ2-3, with 9 bases identical to TRBD2. V trimming: 1 base; J trimming: 2 bases; junction bases outside the gene matches: 7. The V gene's germline CDR1 is LGHNA and CDR2 YNFKEQ. This CDR3 contains 17 residues. CDR3 bases: TGTGCCAGCAGCCAAGCACCGGCTAGCGGGGACACAGATACGCAGTATTTT. The encoded protein is CASSQAPASGDTDTQYF.

The CDR3 loop reads CASSLRTGGIDEQYV. In nucleotides, the CDR3 is TGTGCCAGCAGCTTACGGACAGGGGGGATCGACGAGCAGTACGTC. This chain joins TRBV5-5 and TRBJ2-7; 10 nucleotides match TRBD1. Germline CDR1 is SGHKS and CDR2 is YYEKEE (reference sequence). The V segment lost 2 bases and the J segment 5 bases; nucleotides outside the gene matches: 7. CDR3 size: 15 residues.

This clonotype came up many times. This chain links TRBV12-3 or TRBV12-4 with TRBJ2-3; 10 bases are a match to TRBD2. This CDR3 region has 16 residues. The V segment lost 2 bases and the J segment 2 bases; nucleotides outside the gene matches: 4. The CDR3, as DNA: TGTGCCAGCAGTTTAAGGCTAGCGGGGGTCACAGATACGCAGTATTTT. Protein: CASSLRLAGVTDTQYF.

This clonotype was detected only a few times. The J gene is TRBJ2-5, the V gene TRBV20-1; TRBD2 agrees at 7 bases. V lost 6 bases and J lost 0; bases outside the gene matches: 7. Germline V gives CDR1 DFQATT, CDR2 SNEGSKA (reference sequence). This CDR3 has 14 residues. This CDR3 reads CSASSSGDQETQYF. As DNA, the CDR3 is TGCAGTGCCTCTTCTAGCGGCGACCAAGAGACCCAGTACTTC.

The V call is TRBV12-3 or TRBV12-4, the J call TRBJ2-3, with D possibly being TRBD1 or TRBD2 (6 bases each). V was shortened by 3 bases and J by 3 bases, with 13 bases between the two germline ends. This CDR3 region has 15 residues. The CDR3 loop reads CASSFSGARTDTQYF. CDR3 nucleotides: TGTGCCAGCAGTTTTTCGGGGGCGCGGACAGATACGCAGTATTTT.

This clonotype was seen a few times. The chain recombines TRBV12-3 or TRBV12-4 with TRBJ1-1; a weak D match, TRBD1 (5 bases). CDR3 size: 14 residues. Trimming pared 1 base from V and 1 base from J, leaving 7 bases between. CDR3 in DNA: TGTGCCAGCAGTTTAGTGGGGCCGAACACTGAAGCTTTCTTT. Translation gives CASSLVGPNTEAFF.

The rearrangement joins TRBV29-1 to TRBJ2-5; 9 bases fit TRBD1. The germline CDR1 and CDR2 sequences are SQVTM and ANQGSEA. V lost 4 bases to trimming and J lost 4 bases; unmatched junction nucleotides: 4. This CDR3 has 13 amino acids. The CDR3: CSVGTGDLETQYF. The CDR3 nucleotides read TGCAGCGTTGGGACAGGGGACTTAGAGACCCAGTACTTC.

This clonotype was found a few times. V gene TRBV9 combines with J gene TRBJ2-1, with 7 nucleotides matching TRBD2. The germline gives CDR1 SGDLS, CDR2 YYNGEE. This CDR3 spans 15 amino acids. Trimming took 3 bases from V and 2 from J; bases not matched to a gene: 5. CDR3 DNA sequence: TGTGCCAGCAGCGAGGCCGGACTAGCCTACAATGAGCAGTTCTTC. It is translated as CASSEAGLAYNEQFF.

The chain couples TRBV7-2 to TRBJ2-2; D call uncertain. Trimming cost V 4 bases and J 5 bases, with 8 bases left between them. Germline V gene lookup returns CDR1 SGHTA and CDR2 FQGNSA. The CDR3 totals 13 residues. The CDR3 nucleotides are TGTGCCAGCAGCTCCCCATTTACCGGGGAGCTGTTTTTT. This gives the protein CASSSPFTGELFF. The entire variable domain, with the rest obtained from reference TRBV7-2 and TRBJ2-2, is as follows: GAGVSQSPSNKVTEKGKDVELRCDPISGHTALYWYRQSLGQGLEFLIYFQGNSAPDKSGLPSDRFSAERTGGSVSTLTIQRTQQEDSAVYLCASSSPFTGELFFGEGSRLTVL.

This clonotype was seen only a few times. The chain employs TRBV28 and TRBJ2-1; the D gene is possibly TRBD2 (6 bases). Germline V gene data show CDR1 as MDHEN and CDR2 as SYDVKM. The germline V and J ends were trimmed by 6 bases and 1 base, with 16 bases remaining between them. This CDR3 comprises 16 residues. CDR3 sequence: CASRRDLRPSYNEQFF. The CDR3 nucleotides are TGTGCCAGCAGGCGGGACCTCCGTCCGTCCTACAATGAGCAGTTCTTC. Supplemented by reference TRBV28 and TRBJ2-1, the full variable domain reads DVKVTQSSRYLVKRTGEKVFLECVQDMDHENMFWYRQDPGLGLRLIYFSYDVKMKEKGDIPEGYSVSREKKERFSLILESASTNQTSMYLCASRRDLRPSYNEQFFGPGTRLTVL.

This clonotype was counted ten times or more. The rearrangement links TRBV5-1 to TRBJ2-5; possibly TRBD1 for D (6 bases). CDR3 length equals 13 residues. The germline V gene encodes CDR1 SGHRS and CDR2 YFSETQ. V gave up 4 bases and J gave up 4 bases, with 11 bases separating them. CDR3 in amino acids: CASSQDSAETQYF. CDR3 DNA: TGCGCCAGCAGCCAGGACAGCGCAGAGACCCAGTACTTC.

The CDR3 sequence is CASSLGEQQPQHF. The CDR3 DNA is TGTGCCAGCAGTTTGGGGGAACAGCAGCCCCAGCATTTT. This sequence joins TRBV12-3 or TRBV12-4 and TRBJ1-5; possible D gene TRBD1, 5 bases. The CDR3 is 13 residues long. The ends were cut back, 3 bases at V and 7 bases at J, with 10 bases in the middle.

The rearrangement joins TRBV24-1 to TRBJ2-1, with D hard to call. This CDR3 region has 14 residues. The V gene lost 2 bases and the J gene lost 9 bases, with 13 bases spanning the gap. Germline V CDR1 and CDR2: KGHDR, SFDVKD. CDR3 in amino acids: CATSDSRRRTEQFF. The CDR3 coding sequence is TGTGCCACCAGTGATTCAAGAAGACGTACTGAGCAGTTCTTC.

The chain recombines TRBV15 with TRBJ2-5; D tentatively reads TRBD1 or TRBD2 (6 bases each). This CDR3 has 14 residues. The V end lost 4 bases, the J end lost 2 bases, and 11 bases lay between the germline ends. Germline values: CDR1 LNHNV, CDR2 YYDKDF (reference sequence). Here the CDR3 DNA reads TGTGCCACCAGCAAAAGGGGGGAACAAGAGACCCAGTACTTC. Its protein product is CATSKRGEQETQYF.

This chain connects TRBV9 to TRBJ2-3; D ambiguous. Trimming took 2 bases from V and 4 from J, leaving 5 bases between them. The CDR3 is made up of 12 amino acids. The V gene's germline CDR1 is SGDLS and CDR2 YYNGEE. CDR3 DNA: TGTGCCAGCAGCGTTAGTGCAGATACGCAGTATTTT. Protein: CASSVSADTQYF.

This clonotype was counted many times. At one end, the junction sequence differs from germline, possibly due to a read error. The chain carries TRBV7-7 and TRBJ2-2; D ambiguous. The length of the CDR3 is 16 residues. In germline, CDR1 is SSHAT, CDR2 FNYEAQ (reference sequence). The CDR3 here is CASSAARSANTGELFF. CDR3 bases: TGTGCTAGCAGCGCGGCCCGATCGGCAAACACCGGGGAGCTGTTTTTT.

This clonotype was observed a handful of times. The rearrangement links TRBV12-3 or TRBV12-4 to TRBJ1-2, with D tentatively TRBD1 (5 bases). V gave up 6 bases and J gave up 4 bases, with 9 bases separating them. The CDR3 spans 12 residues. The CDR3 coding sequence is TGTGCCAGCAGCCCCGGGGGCTATGGCTACACCTTC. Translating it yields CASSPGGYGYTF.

This clonotype was seen at least ten times. V and J are TRBV7-2 and TRBJ2-1; D gene ambiguous. The CDR3 runs to 14 residues. V shed 2 bases and J shed 2 bases, with 7 bases lying between them. From germline, CDR1 is SGHTA and CDR2 FQGNSA. For the CDR3, the DNA is TGTGCCAGCAGCTTACTAAGTCCCTACAATGAGCAGTTCTTC. Protein: CASSLLSPYNEQFF.

In its sample, this clonotype was seen many times. The chain couples TRBV6-2 or TRBV6-3 to TRBJ1-2; perhaps TRBD1 as D (6 bases). Trimming cost V 0 bases and J 8 bases, with 10 bases left between them. CDR1 and CDR2 (germline): MNHEY, SVGEGT. This CDR3 is built from 13 residues. CDR3 amino acids: CASSYSQGYGYTF. The CDR3 nucleotides are TGTGCCAGCAGTTACTCCCAGGGGTACGGCTACACCTTC.

This clonotype appeared a few times. The chain uses TRBV6-1 and TRBJ2-4; D may be TRBD1 or TRBD2 (5 bases each). The CDR3 covers 13 residues. The V end was cut by 6 bases, the J end by 9 bases, with 15 bases between. CDR1 is MNHNS and CDR2 is SASEGT in the germline V gene. CDR3 nucleotides: TGTGCCAGCAGGAGTGGGGGTGGTGCCATTCAGTACTTC. It is translated as CASRSGGGAIQYF.

The table lists this clonotype with a few counts. The chain is built from TRBV9 and TRBJ2-3; D is unresolved. With 2 bases removed from V and 0 bases from J, the gap between germline ends came to 7 bases. Germline assignment: CDR1 SGDLS and CDR2 YYNGEE. The CDR3 is 14 amino acids. CDR3 loop: CASSVASSTDTQYF. CDR3 bases: TGTGCCAGCAGCGTGGCGTCTAGCACAGATACGCAGTATTTT.

This chain connects TRBV20-1 to TRBJ2-2; the match to TRBD1 covers 9 bases. CDR1 is DFQATT and CDR2 is SNEGSKA in the germline V gene (reference sequence). The CDR3 is 15 amino acids. The J segment lost 1 base and the V segment lost 5 bases, leaving 5 bases of the junction unmatched. The CDR3 sequence is CSAHPGQGNTGELFF. The CDR3 DNA follows: TGCAGTGCTCATCCGGGACAGGGGAACACCGGGGAGCTGTTTTTT.